This T cell receptor (beta chain) was captured by sequencing in a study of cytomegalovirus exposure and HLA in healthy donors (dated by TCRdb to about 2017). For the study in its entirety: According to an earlier analysis of 450 to 650 of the donors, roughly 180 million T cells yielded approximately 120 million unique TCR beta sequences and around 300 Gb of sequence data. Roughly 300 gigabases of sequencing data and 75 million to 85 million unique TCR sequences made up an early release that covered around 640 HLA-typed donors. Among the approximately 400 genotyped donors, approximately 76% belonged to the genetic ancestry cluster associated with self-reported Caucasian donors. The study was designed to test whether signatures of past pathogen exposure could be identified by cataloging public T cell receptors. The study profiled the T cell repertoires of about 640 subjects by immunosequencing and related them to cytomegalovirus serostatus. Besides the first cohort of 500 to 700 subjects, a separate validation cohort made up of about 120 different subjects was used. To predict cytomegalovirus infection status, the study combined high-throughput TCR immunosequencing, statistical association of individual TCRs with disease status, and machine learning. A later analysis re-examined previously published TCR beta repertoires from just over 650 donors and added high-resolution HLA genotyping to investigate patterns of TCR occurrence. Rather than drawing on any new phenotypic data, the later analysis identified candidate immune exposures from TCR beta sequences and the way those sequences occurred across donors. In an earlier analysis of 550 to 700 of the donors, high-throughput TCR beta sequencing was used to judge whether each TCR beta V gene segment behaved as functional or pseudogenic. Donor age, sex, ethnicity and CMV serostatus were compiled alongside the repertoire data. Genome-wide SNP genotypes for about 65% of the roughly 700 donors were used in a later genetic analysis, which treated that subset as a discovery cohort. Every repertoire in the discovery cohort had been generated on one and the same sequencing platform. HLA typing covered class I and class II loci at four-digit resolution. Typing coverage varied by locus: roughly 620-640 donors for A, B, C, DRB1 and DQB1; 500 to 550 for DQA1; more than 600 for DPA1; approximately 470 for DPB1. Because of strong linkage in the cohort, roughly five DR-DQ haplotypes were treated as single units for association and clustering. On average, approximately 250,000 unique TCR beta nucleotide sequences were sequenced per donor among 398 genotyped donors of the cohort, with approximately 18% of those sequences being non-productive.

A remark on this clone: The antigen it binds to is not known.

The cohort consisted of 600 to 700 healthy bone marrow donors. Cohort members were all nominally healthy when sampled, although unrecorded immune exposures were likely present. The donor was CMV seronegative and belonged to the group of 350 or so seronegative cohort members. Each donor provided a peripheral blood sample, and peripheral blood mononuclear cells were used for TCR beta sequencing. The Qiagen DNeasy Blood Extraction Kit was used to extract genomic DNA from the blood cell samples. Library preparation was by the immunoSEQ multiplex PCR assay. For the multiplex PCR, a mixture combining 60 forward primers for TCR Vbeta segments and 13 reverse primers for TCR Jbeta segments was used. The CDR3 region of rearranged TCR beta genes was amplified from genomic DNA with a multiplex PCR assay. The Illumina HiSeq System was used to sequence the amplified TCR beta libraries as 87-base-pair reads. In the original analysis: Across the roughly 600 repertoires, a later analysis counted some 80 million unique TCR beta chains, around 11 million of which were shared by at least two donors. A nearest-neighbor algorithm error-corrected the raw reads and collapsed the reads into unique sequences, merging closely related sequences to remove PCR and sequencing errors. To assign V, D and J gene segments, CDR3 sequences were aligned to IMGT reference sequences. For a sequence to be retained, at least a six-nucleotide match to both a V gene segment and a J gene segment was required. A rearrangement counted as productive if the CDR3 had no stop codons and remained in frame with V and J, and every other rearrangement counted as non-productive. Following IMGT convention, CDR3 was defined as the stretch from the second conserved V-encoded cysteine to the conserved J-encoded phenylalanine. Sequences without an unambiguous match to a single V gene segment were excluded from the earlier analysis of a few hundred of the donors. In an earlier analysis of about 590 of the donors, a V segment was called functional when productive rearrangements were above 56.7%, and segregating when the standard deviation between donors exceeded 5%. A statistical classification framework was developed to diagnose cytomegalovirus status using the catalog of TCR beta chain sequences. In a later analysis, TCR nucleotide sequences were compared against IMGT/GENE-DB human TR gene sequences so that V and J genes could be assigned. Using the TCRdist pipeline, a later analysis assigned CDR3 sequences along with most-parsimonious VDJ recombination scenarios. In a later analysis, every TCR beta chain was defined by the combination of its CDR3 amino acid sequence and its V-gene family, and reads without a unique V-gene family were dropped. As a way to deal with suspected cross-contamination and a sequencing artifact, a later analysis dropped 640 or so nucleotide sequences that were highly shared and had low generation probability. A later analysis calculated a clonal expansion index for each public chain from normalized within-repertoire ranks of inferred template counts. Generation probabilities in a later analysis came from a VDJ recombination model fitted to out-of-frame rearrangements, and those results were checked against IGoR. Hypergeometric tests were used in a later analysis to score TCR-TCR, TCR-HLA and TCR-CMV co-occurrence, with a repertoire-size bias correction applied to the TCR pairs. A later analysis estimated false discovery rates by permuting HLA or CMV assignments 20 times. A later analysis grouped co-occurring TCRs with DBSCAN, adding TCRdist sequence similarity when clustering within HLA-allele-positive subsets. Repertoires with fewer than 30,000 or more than 120,000 public chains, plus five repertoires with anomalous nucleotide sharing, were excluded from co-occurrence clustering. Held by TCRdb, this immuneACCESS table contains in-frame sequences only and omits some clones. Under half of the omission traces to an unresolved V gene where checked; the cause of the rest is unknown. The DNA gave D and trimming, while V, J and clone size come from that table. This sample's table lists tens of thousands of clones. The ten largest make up about 1.1% of the sample.

The CDR3 runs 14 residues from the cysteine to the phenylalanine. Just CDR3 DNA is preserved here, 42 bases in frame from base 1. V is trimmed back by 5 bases and J by 4 bases, and the junction contains 6 bases that no gene match accounts for. The germline V gene encodes CDR1 SEHNR and CDR2 FQNEAQ (reference sequence). General findings and caveats noted by the study authors: Because some donors lacked HLA typing at each locus, the association tests relied only on the typed subset. Correlated functional status among segregating V segments might be attributable to linkage disequilibrium, but an unknown experimental factor could not be ruled out. Several of the top co-occurrence clusters appeared to be linked to parvovirus B19, influenza, CMV and Epstein-Barr virus, according to a later analysis. Strong co-occurrence of HLA alleles, especially DR and DQ, made assigning TCR associations to individual alleles difficult. In a later genetic analysis, fewer N-insertions in productive TCRs were reported among donors in an Asian-associated ancestry cluster than the approximately 630-donor mean. In vitro tests confirmed that a few of the cytomegalovirus-associated TCR beta chains recognize cytomegalovirus antigens. A total of fewer than 200 TCR beta chains were listed by the study as associated with cytomegalovirus. In a later analysis, TCR association rates were found to vary across HLA loci, with the most associated TCRs seen for DRB1 alleles and the fewest for HLA-C alleles. According to the authors, the approach could potentially be generalized to other disease states and immunological phenotypes. A group of highly shared sequence variants was considered likely to be a technical artifact of the sequencing pipeline. The presence/absence analyses assumed that sequencing depth was roughly uniform across donors, and that assumption may not be true. The classifier was reported to diagnose cytomegalovirus status with high specificity and sensitivity in both the original and validation cohorts. A further reported finding was that TCR beta sequences accurately predicted the HLA-A and HLA-B alleles for most subjects in the first cohort. Some IMGT-functional V segments, including TRBV6-2 and TRBV6-3, could not be told apart with the 87-base-pair reads, so those segments were excluded. Only TCR beta chains were sequenced in this cohort, and the absence of alpha or paired-chain data limited detectable features. In an earlier analysis of 587 of the donors, most TCR beta V segments appeared in productive rearrangements about 87% or about 30% of the time, broadly matching IMGT annotations. In a later analysis, HLA-associated TCR beta chains were found to be more clonally expanded and to have lower generation probabilities than equally common non-associated chains. V-gene and J-gene trimming of TCR beta chains was associated with a missense DCLRE1C variant in a later genetic analysis, and the association was replicated in an independent cohort. Because counts were too low, approximately 15 rarely observed V segments, including chromosome 9 orphons, were excluded from the earlier analysis of 587 of the donors. In a later analysis, 15,000 to 20,000 TCR beta sequences were associated with specific HLA alleles at a false discovery rate of 0.05. Most CMV-associated TCR beta chains appeared to be HLA-restricted in a later analysis, and the HLA associations seemed to be driven largely by CMV exposure. Immune exposure information for the cohort was limited to CMV serostatus. Most TCR sequences were seen in very few donors, while some public TCRs were found in many individuals.

The source of this sequence is a woman younger than 45 in good health and CMV-seronegative. The sequenced sample was PBMCs. The chain is made from TRBV7-9 and TRBJ2-5; 8 bases in the middle match TRBD1. The nucleotide sequence is given as TGTGCCAGCAGCAAGACAGGGGAAGCAGAGACCCAGTACTTC. Translated, it reads CASSKTGEAETQYF.